The 23 T cell receptor beta chains presented below share a single source sample, sequenced in a study of early stage breast cancer tumors. The assay was immunoSEQ multiplex PCR, and TCRdb's table has in-frame clones only and misses some. The profile shows around 25,000 clones, 65% to 70% of them singletons. Material: breast tumor tissue. The receptors come from a person in their 60s with breast cancer.

CDR3: CASSQDPTGINEQYF. In DNA, the CDR3 is TGCGCCAGCAGCCAGGACCCGACAGGGATCAACGAGCAGTACTTC. The chain is built from TRBV4-3 and TRBJ2-7, with 7 nucleotides matching TRBD1. Trimming at V came to 3 bases and at J to 5 bases, leaving 10 bases not matched to a gene. Germline CDR1 LGHNA, CDR2 YSLEER. This CDR3 region has 15 residues.

This clone is judged medium-sized (0.01 to 0.1%). This chain uses TRBV6-5 with TRBJ1-2; D gene ambiguous. This CDR3 has 11 residues. Trimming shortened V by 8 bases and J by 6 bases, and 10 bases separated the two germline ends. The germline CDR1 and CDR2 sequences are MNHEY and SVGAGI. CDR3 bases: TGTGCCAGCCTCTCCTTTGATGGCTACACCTTC. This gives the protein CASLSFDGYTF.

This clone was seen once. The chain employs TRBV7-2 and TRBJ2-3, with 9 bases fitting TRBD2. Losses at the gene ends were 2 bases for V and 6 bases for J; bases not matched to a gene: 12. CDR1 is SGHTA, CDR2 FQGNSA, per germline. The length of the CDR3 is 17 residues. CDR3 in DNA: TGTGCCAGCAGCTTATATTTTCGCGGGAGGGCCGTGGATACGCAGTATTTT. Translating gives CASSLYFRGRAVDTQYF.

The chain's CDR3 is CASRIAGGVDEQFF. DNA for the CDR3: TGTGCCAGTAGGATAGCGGGAGGGGTCGATGAGCAGTTCTTC. The chain links TRBV27 to TRBJ2-1; 11 nucleotides match TRBD2. Trimming removed 9 bases from V and 8 bases from J; junction bases left unmatched: 9. The CDR3 runs to 14 residues. Germline values: CDR1 MNHEY, CDR2 SMNVEV (reference sequence).

The table lists this clone with many counts. The chain joins TRBV10-3 to TRBJ2-7; weak D call: TRBD1 (5 bases). Trimming took 3 bases from V and 3 from J, leaving 15 bases between them. From germline, CDR1 is ENHRY and CDR2 SYGVKD. The CDR3 totals 15 residues. The CDR3 loop is CAISDPYGHSYEQYF. DNA for the CDR3: TGTGCCATCAGTGACCCCTACGGACACAGCTACGAGCAGTACTTC.

The rearrangement uses TRBV7-9 and TRBJ2-1, with 11 bases aligning to TRBD2. The trim removed 0 bases at V and 12 bases at J, leaving 10 bases unmatched. Germline V CDR1 and CDR2: SEHNR, FQNEAQ (reference sequence). This CDR3 is 16 amino acids long. The CDR3 DNA follows: TGTGCCAGCAGCTTAGCCTCCGGGACTAGCGGAGCGGGGCAGTTCTTC. Residues: CASSLASGTSGAGQFF.

J is TRBJ2-2 and V is TRBV4-2, with TRBD2 matching over 7 bases. The V and J ends lost 1 base and 1 base, in that order; junction bases with no gene match: 6. CDR1 is LGHNA, CDR2 YNFKEQ, per germline. The CDR3 totals 17 residues. Here the CDR3 DNA reads TGTGCCAGCAGCCAAGTCGTTAAGCGGGAGAACACCGGGGAGCTGTTTTTT. This sequence encodes CASSQVVKRENTGELFF.

This rearrangement joins TRBV28 to TRBJ1-2; D is perhaps TRBD1 (5 bases). The CDR3 covers 16 residues. Germline CDR1 MDHEN, CDR2 SYDVKM. With 6 bases removed from V and 5 bases from J, the gap between germline ends came to 22 bases. The DNA of the CDR3 is TGTGCCAGCAGCGAGGCCCCCGGGACTAGCGGATATGGCTACACCTTC. Translated: CASSEAPGTSGYGYTF.

The chain has TRBV18 and TRBJ2-3, with TRBD2 as a possible D gene (5 bases). With 3 bases removed from V and 2 bases from J, the gap between germline ends came to 15 bases. Germline V lookup: CDR1 KGHSH, CDR2 LQKENI. CDR3 length equals 16 residues. CDR3 protein: CASSPRDTGYTDTQYF. DNA for the CDR3: TGTGCCAGCTCACCCCGGGATACGGGCTACACAGATACGCAGTATTTT.

The chain combines TRBV18 with TRBJ1-2; the D is unclear. Germline CDR1 KGHSH, CDR2 LQKENI. Trimming took 5 bases from V and 3 from J, leaving 16 bases between them. This CDR3 region has 15 residues. Written as DNA, the CDR3 is TGTGCCAGCTCATCAACACGGGGTGAGGACTATGGCTACACCTTC. It is translated as CASSSTRGEDYGYTF.

The chain couples TRBV7-2 to TRBJ1-5; 9 nucleotides align to TRBD1. The CDR3 has 15 amino acids. Germline V gene lookup returns CDR1 SGHTA and CDR2 FQGNSA. V gave up 2 bases and J gave up 6 bases; unmatched junction bases: 5. The CDR3 region has the DNA TGTGCCAGCAGCTTAACAGGGGGCTACGCTCAGCCCCAGCATTTT. This sequence encodes CASSLTGGYAQPQHF.

This chain connects TRBV5-1 to TRBJ1-1; D may be TRBD1 (6 bases). The CDR3 covers 13 residues. With 5 bases removed from V and 2 bases from J, the gap between germline ends came to 10 bases. Germline-derived CDR1 and CDR2 are SGHRS and YFSETQ. The CDR3 reads CASSIQGNTEAFF. CDR3 DNA sequence: TGCGCCAGCAGTATACAGGGTAACACTGAAGCTTTCTTT.

This clone came up a few times. The chain uses TRBV2 and TRBJ1-3, with D possibly matching TRBD1 (5 bases). Germline V gene data show CDR1 as SNHLY and CDR2 as FYNNEI. Trimming cost V 4 bases and J 4 bases, with 14 bases left between them. The CDR3 is 15 amino acids. CDR3 in DNA: TGTGCCAGCAGTGTTCTGCCGGGGGACGGAAACACCATATATTTT. It specifies CASSVLPGDGNTIYF.

This clone appeared a single time. This sequence joins TRBV7-2 and TRBJ2-7; TRBD2 aligns across 8 bases. Germline V CDR1 and CDR2: SGHTA, FQGNSA. Trimming cost V 5 bases and J 7 bases; bases outside gene matches: 10. This CDR3 contains 14 residues. CDR3 DNA: TGTGCCAGCAGCCGAAGGGACGGCGGGGGGGAGCAGTACTTC. Its translation: CASSRRDGGGEQYF.

This chain joins TRBV27 and TRBJ2-1; a weak D match, TRBD1 (5 bases). Trimming removed 3 bases at V and 6 bases at J, with 12 bases between. The length of the CDR3 is 14 residues. Germline CDR1 reads MNHEY; CDR2 reads SMNVEV (reference sequence). In DNA form, the CDR3 reads TGTGCCAGCAGTTTTCAGGGAAGGGGCAATGAGCAGTTCTTC. This sequence encodes CASSFQGRGNEQFF.

CDR3 coding DNA: TGTGCCAGCATGGGACAGCTCAACACTGAAGCTTTCTTT. This translates into CASMGQLNTEAFF. The chain links TRBV25-1 to TRBJ1-1, with 7 bases identical to TRBD1. The CDR3 is 13 amino acids. Germline V gives CDR1 MGHDK, CDR2 SYGVNS. V lost 7 bases to trimming and J lost 2 bases; unmatched junction nucleotides: 4.

J is TRBJ2-1 and V is TRBV7-6, with 14 bases lining up with TRBD2. V lost 5 bases and J lost 1; bases outside the gene matches: 13. Germline CDR1 SGHVS, CDR2 FNYEAQ. This CDR3 comprises 20 residues. CDR3 residues: CASSGYPGTSGSLSYNEQFF. Here the CDR3 DNA reads TGTGCCAGCAGCGGATATCCCGGGACTAGCGGGAGTCTATCCTACAATGAGCAGTTCTTC.

The V and J genes are TRBV5-1 and TRBJ1-1, with a possible D match to TRBD1 (5 bases). With 1 base removed from V and 5 bases from J, the gap between germline ends came to 9 bases. Germline-derived CDR1 and CDR2 are SGHRS and YFSETQ. The CDR3 sequence is 13 residues long. CDR3 loop: CASSLRGWTEAFF. CDR3 nucleotide sequence: TGCGCCAGCAGCTTGAGGGGTTGGACTGAAGCTTTCTTT. The full variable domain, completed using reference TRBV5-1 and TRBJ1-1, is KAGVTQTPRYLIKTRGQQVTLSCSPISGHRSVSWYQQTPGQGLQFLFEYFSETQRNKGNFPGRFSGRQFSNSRSEMNVSTLELGDSALYLCASSLRGWTEAFFGQGTRLTVV.

Many counts were recorded for this clone. The chain uses TRBV9 and TRBJ2-3; 9 bases fit TRBD2. Germline CDR1 reads SGDLS; CDR2 reads YYNGEE. V shed 0 bases and J 2 bases; nucleotides not matched to a gene: 1. The length of the CDR3 is 15 residues. CDR3 nucleotides: TGTGCCAGCAGCGTAGGACTAGCGGACACAGATACGCAGTATTTT. This translates into CASSVGLADTDTQYF.

The rearrangement uses TRBV18 and TRBJ1-4; 9 bases agree with TRBD1. The ends lost 0 bases at V and 7 bases at J; junction bases unmatched: 9. Germline CDR1 KGHSH, CDR2 LQKENI. The CDR3 runs to 17 residues. The CDR3 sequence: CASSPPGQGVKGEKLFF. CDR3 coding DNA: TGTGCCAGCTCACCACCGGGACAGGGTGTAAAAGGTGAAAAACTGTTTTTT.

The chain couples TRBV5-4 to TRBJ2-7; D perhaps matches TRBD1 (5 bases). Between the trimmed V and J ends, which lost 4 bases and 5 bases, there was a span of 16 bases. Germline CDR1 reads SGHNT; CDR2 reads YYREEE (reference sequence). The CDR3 consists of 14 residues. CDR3 DNA: TGTGCCAGCAGCCCCAGGGTAGGGCAGAACGAGCAGTACTTC. This translates into CASSPRVGQNEQYF.

This rearrangement joins TRBV4-2 to TRBJ2-2, with TRBD1 as a possible D gene (5 bases). Germline V lookup: CDR1 LGHNA, CDR2 YNFKEQ. Trimming stripped 9 bases from V and 6 bases from J, with 17 bases between. The CDR3 consists of 14 residues. CDR3 sequence: CASGTTGEAGELFF. CDR3 sequence (DNA): TGTGCCAGTGGAACTACAGGAGAGGCCGGGGAGCTGTTTTTT.

This clone was counted a few times. V usage is TRBV5-1 and J usage is TRBJ2-7; D perhaps matches TRBD1 (5 bases). Per germline, CDR1 SGHRS and CDR2 YFSETQ. The V end was cut by 0 bases, the J end by 1 base, with 11 bases between. CDR3 length equals 15 residues. In DNA form, the CDR3 reads TGCGCCAGCAGCTTGGGGGGCAGGTTATCCTACGAGCAGTACTTC. Its protein product is CASSLGGRLSYEQYF.